These T cell receptor beta chains were read from a single sample in a study of beta chain features in type 1 diabetes. Profiled with immunoSEQ multiplex PCR; TCRdb holds only in-frame clones, not every one. The table has a few hundred thousand clones, around 19% seen once. Sequencing was performed on naive CD4+ T cells from blood. All receptors come from a woman under 30 in good health. The CDR3 runs from the conserved cysteine through the conserved F or W. A D gene is named only where the DNA matches it firmly. Clone size is given for some rows only: seen once, a few or many times, or a class if the clone is expanded.

V	J	D	size	CDR3	DNA
TRBV2	TRBJ2-1	TRBD2	NA	CASLLATSYNEQFF	TGTGCCAGCTTACTAGCGACCTCCTACAATGAGCAGTTCTTC
TRBV25-1	TRBJ2-7	NA	few	CASSALYEQYF	TGTGCCAGCAGTGCCTTATACGAGCAGTACTTC
TRBV7-2	TRBJ2-7	TRBD1	few	CASAFRGQIGEQYF	TGTGCCTCAGCCTTTAGGGGACAGATCGGCGAGCAGTACTTC
TRBV20-1	TRBJ2-5	TRBD1	few	CSTGEKETQYF	TGCAGCACAGGGGAGAAAGAGACCCAGTACTTC
TRBV6-6	TRBJ2-7	TRBD1	NA	CASSYTGQVAYEQYF	TGTGCCAGCAGTTACACCGGACAGGTGGCCTACGAGCAGTACTTC
TRBV15	TRBJ1-1	NA	few	CATSPGELDTEAFF	TGTGCCACCAGCCCAGGGGAGTTAGACACTGAAGCTTTCTTT
TRBV30	TRBJ2-6	NA	few	CAWSEGSGANVLTF	TGTGCCTGGAGTGAGGGGTCTGGGGCCAACGTCCTGACTTTC
TRBV7-9	TRBJ1-5	TRBD1	once	CASSSAGGWSNQPQHF	TGTGCCAGCAGTTCCGCAGGGGGATGGAGCAATCAGCCCCAGCATTTT
TRBV6-5	TRBJ2-2	NA	NA	CASSAPGQSGELFF	TGTGCCAGCAGTGCCCCCGGACAGTCCGGGGAGCTGTTTTTT
TRBV4-1	TRBJ1-4	NA	few	CASSLTHSEKLFF	TGCGCCAGCAGCCTAACACATTCGGAAAAACTGTTTTTT
TRBV30	TRBJ1-2	NA	NA	CAWIPRVNYGYTF	TGTGCCTGGATTCCCAGGGTCAACTATGGCTACACCTTC
TRBV29-1	TRBJ2-1	NA	NA	CSVEGTDNNEQFF	TGCAGCGTTGAAGGGACAGATAACAATGAGCAGTTCTTC
TRBV6-1	TRBJ2-7	NA	few	CASRPGQSYEQYF	TGTGCCAGCAGACCCGGACAGTCCTACGAGCAGTACTTC
TRBV30	TRBJ1-5	NA	few	CAWSVQINQPQHF	TGTGCCTGGAGTGTACAGATAAATCAGCCCCAGCATTTT
TRBV19	TRBJ1-4	NA	NA	CASSMSGGGEKLFF	TGTGCCAGTAGTATGAGCGGCGGTGGGGAAAAACTGTTTTTT
TRBV5-1	TRBJ2-5	NA	NA	CASSLAPASKTQYF	TGCGCCAGCAGCTTGGCCCCAGCGTCTAAGACCCAGTACTTC
TRBV9	TRBJ2-7	NA	NA	CASSVASRGYEQYF	TGTGCCAGCAGCGTAGCCTCCAGGGGTTACGAGCAGTACTTC
TRBV15	TRBJ1-2	NA	few	CATSLDRTGGYTF	TGTGCCACCAGTCTTGACAGGACGGGTGGCTACACCTTC
TRBV5-4	TRBJ2-7	TRBD2	few	CASSPTRGASGPKYEQYF	TGTGCCAGCAGCCCCACTCGGGGGGCTAGCGGGCCCAAATACGAGCAGTACTTC
TRBV7-2	TRBJ2-3	NA	few	CASSRRAQRTDTQYF	TGTGCCAGCAGCCGGAGGGCGCAACGCACAGATACGCAGTATTTT
TRBV5-1	TRBJ2-7	TRBD2	NA	CASSLGLADYEQYF	TGCGCCAGCAGCTTAGGACTAGCGGACTACGAGCAGTACTTC
TRBV2	TRBJ2-3	NA	NA	CASSESTNSDTQYF	TGTGCCAGCAGTGAATCCACTAACTCAGATACGCAGTATTTT
TRBV7-2	TRBJ1-1	NA	few	CASSLAPGVMNTEAFF	TGTGCCAGCAGCTTAGCCCCCGGGGTCATGAACACTGAAGCTTTCTTT